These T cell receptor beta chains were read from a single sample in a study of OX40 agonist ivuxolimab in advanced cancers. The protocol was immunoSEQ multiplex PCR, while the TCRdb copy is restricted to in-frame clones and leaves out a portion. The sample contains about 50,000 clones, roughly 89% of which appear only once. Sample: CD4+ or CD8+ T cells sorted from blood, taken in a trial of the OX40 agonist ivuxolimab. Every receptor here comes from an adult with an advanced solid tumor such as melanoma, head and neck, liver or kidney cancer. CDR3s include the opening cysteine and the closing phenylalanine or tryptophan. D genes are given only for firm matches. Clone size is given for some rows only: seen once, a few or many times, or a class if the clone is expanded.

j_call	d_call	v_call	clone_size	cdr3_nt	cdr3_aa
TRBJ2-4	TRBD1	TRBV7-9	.	TGTGCCAGCACCGGGACAGGGGACATAAAAAACATTCAGTACTTC	CASTGTGDIKNIQYF
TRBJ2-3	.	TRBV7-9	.	TGTGCCAGCAGCCCGCCGAGGCGTAGCAGGGGCACAGATACGCAGTATTTT	CASSPPRRSRGTDTQYF
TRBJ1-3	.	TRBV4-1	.	TGCGCCAGCAGCCAAACTTATAACTCTGGAAACACCATATATTTT	CASSQTYNSGNTIYF
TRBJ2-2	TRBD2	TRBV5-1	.	TGCGCCAGCAGCTTGGATGGAGCGGGGGGCCAGAACACCGGGGAGCTGTTTTTT	CASSLDGAGGQNTGELFF
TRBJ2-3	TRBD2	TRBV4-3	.	TGCGCCAGCAGCCAAGATGTTAAGAGACTAGCGGGGGGTGGCACAGATACGCAGTATTTT	CASSQDVKRLAGGGTDTQYF
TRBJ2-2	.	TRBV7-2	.	TGTGCCAGCAGCTTGACAGGTCATTCCGGGGAGCTGTTTTTT	CASSLTGHSGELFF
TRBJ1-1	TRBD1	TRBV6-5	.	TGTGCCAGCAGGTGGCCCTCGGGACAGGTGACTGAAGCTTTCTTT	CASRWPSGQVTEAFF
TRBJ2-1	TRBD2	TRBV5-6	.	TGTGCCAGCAGCTTGGGCGGGAGGAGCTCCTACAATGAGCAGTTCTTC	CASSLGGRSSYNEQFF
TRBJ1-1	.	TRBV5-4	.	TGTGCCAGCAGCTTGTCAGACATGAACACTGAAGCTTTCTTT	CASSLSDMNTEAFF
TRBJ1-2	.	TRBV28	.	TGTGCCAGCAGTTTATCTTTGGGGGGCTACACCTTC	CASSLSLGGYTF
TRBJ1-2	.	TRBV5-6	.	TGTGCCAGCAGCTTGGCCTACGTGGGAACTAACTATGGCTACACCTTC	CASSLAYVGTNYGYTF
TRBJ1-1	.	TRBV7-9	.	TGTGCCTTCGAACCGGGGGCTGAAGCTTTCTTT	CAFEPGAEAFF
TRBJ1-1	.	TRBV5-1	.	TGCGCCAGCAGCATACAGGGAAACACTGAAGCTTTCTTT	CASSIQGNTEAFF
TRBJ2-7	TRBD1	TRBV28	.	TGTGCCAGCAGTTTGCATCAGGGGGCAACCGACGAGCAGTACTTC	CASSLHQGATDEQYF
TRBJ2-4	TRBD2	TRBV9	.	TGTGCCAGCAGCTCCGGACTAGCGGGAGTAGACATTCAGTACTTC	CASSSGLAGVDIQYF
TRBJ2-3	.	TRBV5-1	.	TGCGCCAGCAGCTTGGTAGGGGGACCCCGTACAGATACGCAGTATTTT	CASSLVGGPRTDTQYF
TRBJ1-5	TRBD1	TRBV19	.	TGTGCCAGTCTAAAAGGGACAGAGAATCAGCCCCAGCATTTT	CASLKGTENQPQHF
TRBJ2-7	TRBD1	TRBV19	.	TGTGCCAGTAGTATCCGGGACAGACCCTACGAGCAGTACTTC	CASSIRDRPYEQYF
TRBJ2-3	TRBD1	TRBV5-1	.	TGCGCCAGCAGCGGGGGGACAGGGGCAGATACGCAGTATTTT	CASSGGTGADTQYF
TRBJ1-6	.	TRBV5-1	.	TGCGCCAGCAGCTTTGGGCAGACCAGCTCCTATAATTCACCCCTCCACTTT	CASSFGQTSSYNSPLHF
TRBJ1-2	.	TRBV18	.	TGTGCCAGCTCCGAGGGAGGTTATGACTATGGCTACACCTTC	CASSEGGYDYGYTF
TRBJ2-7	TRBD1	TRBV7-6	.	TGTGCCAGCAGCCCCGGGACAGGGTTTGTGCAGTACTTC	CASSPGTGFVQYF
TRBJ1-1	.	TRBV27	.	TGTGCCAGCAGTTTAAGGGCGGCTTCGAACACTGAAGCTTTCTTT	CASSLRAASNTEAFF
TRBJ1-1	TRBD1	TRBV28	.	TGTGCCAGCAGTTCCGCCAGGGGGCGCCGTATTGATGAAGCTTTCTTT	CASSSARGRRIDEAFF
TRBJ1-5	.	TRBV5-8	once	TGTGCCAGCAGCGCAAACCCCACAGGGTCAATGGATCAGCCCCAGCATTTT	CASSANPTGSMDQPQHF
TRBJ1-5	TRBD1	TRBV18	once	TGTGCCAGCTCCCGGACAGGTCCCAATCAGCCCCAGCATTTT	CASSRTGPNQPQHF
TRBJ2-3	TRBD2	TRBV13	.	TGTGCCAGCAGCTTAGGCGAACTAGCGAGGTTGACAGATACGCAGTATTTT	CASSLGELARLTDTQYF
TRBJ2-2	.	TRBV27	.	TGTGCCAGCAGTTTACTCGGAGTAGACACCGGGGAGCTGTTTTTT	CASSLLGVDTGELFF
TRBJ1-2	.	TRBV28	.	TGTGCCAGCAGTTTTGGATCCGGGGGCTACACCTTC	CASSFGSGGYTF
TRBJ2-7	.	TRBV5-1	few	TGCGCCAGCAGCTTGGCCACTTCCGAGCAGTACTTC	CASSLATSEQYF
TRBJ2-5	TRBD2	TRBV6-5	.	TGTGCCAGCAGCCGAGAAGGAGCGGGGGTGAAGACCCAGTACTTC	CASSREGAGVKTQYF